This is a list of T cell receptor beta chains from one sample in a study of T cell responses to AZD1222 COVID-19 vaccine. The protocol was immunoSEQ multiplex PCR, while the TCRdb copy is restricted to in-frame clones and leaves out a portion. The table lists 150,000 to 200,000 clones, about 87% of them singletons, with 4.3% in the top ten. Sequencing was performed on peripheral blood, taken 28 days after the second dose of the MenACWY control vaccine. Receptors were obtained from an adult who received the MenACWY meningococcal vaccine as a control. CDR3s include the opening cysteine and the closing phenylalanine or tryptophan. The D gene is left open where the match is weak. The size field is filled for only some rows; it gives once, few, many or a size class.

>TRBJ1-1|TRBV25-1|once|TRBD1
CASSRDRAKAFF
TGTGCCAGCAGTCGGGACAGGGCGAAAGCTTTCTTT
>TRBJ1-4|TRBV4-1|NA|NA
CASSQTPLGTEAILNEKLFF
TGCGCCAGCAGCCAAACACCATTAGGGACGGAAGCTATACTTAATGAAAAACTGTTTTTT
>TRBJ1-5|TRBV7-2|NA|NA
CASSFHSNQPQHF
TGTGCCAGCAGCTTCCATAGCAATCAGCCCCAGCATTTT
>TRBJ2-7|TRBV5-1|NA|NA
CASSRLRETKDYEQYF
TGCGCCAGCAGCAGGCTACGAGAGACCAAGGACTACGAGCAGTACTTC
>TRBJ2-5|TRBV11-1|NA|NA
CASSLALYQETQYF
TGTGCCAGCAGCTTAGCGCTGTACCAAGAGACCCAGTACTTC
>TRBJ2-2|TRBV11-3|NA|TRBD1
CASSKGQGSTGELFF
TGTGCCAGCAGCAAGGGACAGGGAAGCACCGGGGAGCTGTTTTTT
>TRBJ1-1|TRBV27|NA|NA
CASNISNRGSRTEAFF
TGTGCCAGCAACATCAGCAATCGGGGGAGTCGCACTGAAGCTTTCTTT
>TRBJ1-2|TRBV6-5|NA|NA
CASYGYGYTF
TGTGCCAGCTACGGATATGGCTACACCTTC
>TRBJ2-3|TRBV6-2/TRBV6-3|NA|NA
CASSTVIKADTQYF
TGTGCCAGCAGCACGGTCATAAAGGCAGATACGCAGTATTTT
>TRBJ1-2|TRBV2|NA|TRBD1
CASREGQTNYGYTF
TGTGCCAGCAGGGAGGGACAGACTAACTATGGCTACACCTTC
>TRBJ2-4|TRBV5-4|NA|TRBD1
CASSIQGAGMAKNIQYF
TGTGCCAGCAGCATACAGGGGGCGGGGATGGCCAAAAACATTCAGTACTTC
>TRBJ1-3|TRBV27|NA|NA
CASSLGGHVGNTIYF
TGTGCCAGCAGTTTAGGGGGGCACGTAGGAAACACCATATATTTT
>TRBJ2-7|TRBV10-3|NA|TRBD2
CAISDPGVSSGRAPINPYEQYF
TGTGCCATCAGTGACCCGGGCGTCTCAAGCGGGAGGGCCCCGATTAACCCCTACGAGCAGTACTTC
>TRBJ1-5|TRBV9|NA|TRBD1
CASSVGPGTGGNQPQHF
TGTGCCAGCAGCGTAGGCCCCGGGACAGGGGGCAATCAGCCCCAGCATTTT
>TRBJ2-7|TRBV28|once|NA
CASSPRVMQYF
TGTGCCAGCAGCCCAAGAGTTATGCAGTACTTC
>TRBJ1-5|TRBV9|NA|TRBD1
CASSVATWDSYQPQHF
TGTGCCAGCAGCGTAGCTACTTGGGACAGTTATCAGCCCCAGCATTTT
>TRBJ2-5|TRBV30|NA|TRBD1
CAGDRGVQETQYF
TGTGCCGGGGACAGGGGCGTTCAAGAGACCCAGTACTTC
>TRBJ2-1|TRBV29-1|NA|TRBD1
CSVEGQLSYNEQFF
TGCAGCGTTGAGGGACAGCTCTCCTACAATGAGCAGTTCTTC
>TRBJ2-6|TRBV4-1|NA|TRBD2
CASSQTLAGGPYGANVLTF
TGCGCCAGCAGCCAGACCCTAGCGGGAGGGCCATATGGGGCCAACGTCCTGACTTTC
>TRBJ2-5|TRBV28|NA|TRBD2
CASSLPPSGLPQETQYF
TGTGCCAGCAGTTTACCCCCTAGCGGGCTCCCTCAAGAGACCCAGTACTTC
>TRBJ1-1|TRBV3-1/TRBV3-2|many|NA
CASSPDIRNTEAFF
TGTGCCAGCAGCCCGGACATAAGGAACACTGAAGCTTTCTTT
>TRBJ1-2|TRBV6-5|NA|TRBD1
CASSFGTGWGGYTF
TGTGCCAGCAGTTTTGGGACAGGGTGGGGTGGCTACACCTTC
>TRBJ2-7|TRBV6-5|NA|TRBD1
CASSRDRTSYEQYF
TGTGCCAGCAGCCGGGACAGAACAAGCTACGAGCAGTACTTC
>TRBJ2-7|TRBV2|NA|NA
CATRLEVTEQYF
TGTGCCACCAGGCTGGAAGTAACCGAGCAGTACTTC
>TRBJ1-2|TRBV20-1|NA|NA
CSASGSGTYGYTF
TGCAGTGCTAGTGGGTCGGGTACCTATGGCTACACCTTC
>TRBJ2-5|TRBV28|NA|NA
CASRLRQVQETQYF
TGTGCCAGCAGATTGCGGCAGGTTCAAGAGACCCAGTACTTC
>TRBJ2-4|TRBV30|NA|NA
CAWTPGWANIQYF
TGTGCCTGGACCCCAGGGTGGGCAAACATTCAGTACTTC
>TRBJ2-7|TRBV3-1/TRBV3-2|NA|NA
CASSQAGLYEQYF
TGTGCCAGCAGCCAAGCGGGACTCTACGAGCAGTACTTC
>TRBJ1-1|TRBV28|NA|NA
CASSYSEAFF
TGTGCCAGCAGTTACTCTGAAGCTTTCTTT
>TRBJ1-4|TRBV3-1/TRBV3-2|NA|NA
CASSQGGSYNEKLFF
TGTGCCAGCAGCCAAGGGGGGTCGTATAATGAAAAACTGTTTTTT
>TRBJ2-1|TRBV28|NA|TRBD2
CASSLGTSGYNEQFF
TGTGCCAGCAGTTTAGGGACTAGCGGGTACAATGAGCAGTTCTTC
>TRBJ1-2|TRBV2|NA|NA
CASSEVAQAPRYTF
TGTGCCAGCAGTGAGGTAGCACAAGCGCCCCGCTACACCTTC
>TRBJ2-7|TRBV27|NA|NA
CASSSPSGQKGEQYF
TGTGCCAGCAGTTCTCCCTCGGGACAAAAGGGGGAGCAGTACTTC
>TRBJ1-2|TRBV7-2|once|NA
CASSSSLGLLSGYGYTF
TGTGCCAGCAGCTCCTCCCTCGGACTTTTGAGCGGCTATGGCTACACCTTC
>TRBJ2-5|TRBV5-1|NA|TRBD2
CASSLSLAGERETQYF
TGCGCCAGCAGCTTAAGTTTAGCGGGAGAGAGAGAGACCCAGTACTTC
>TRBJ2-7|TRBV7-2|NA|TRBD1
CASSLGHAGGVYEQYF
TGTGCCAGCAGCTTGGGACACGCAGGGGGCGTCTACGAGCAGTACTTC
>TRBJ2-7|TRBV4-2|NA|NA
CASSSEAYEQYF
TGTGCCAGCAGCTCAGAGGCGTACGAGCAGTACTTC
>TRBJ2-7|TRBV19|once|TRBD1
CASRPGTGSYEQYF
TGTGCCAGCAGACCCGGGACAGGGTCCTACGAGCAGTACTTC
>TRBJ2-1|TRBV3-1/TRBV3-2|NA|TRBD2
CASSQGLADYNEQFF
TGTGCCAGCAGCCAGGGACTAGCGGATTACAATGAGCAGTTCTTC
>TRBJ2-2|TRBV19|NA|TRBD1
CASSMQGAGELFF
TGTGCCAGTAGTATGCAGGGGGCTGGGGAGCTGTTTTTT
>TRBJ1-5|TRBV28|NA|TRBD1
CASNGQGASDSNQPQHF
TGTGCCAGCAACGGACAGGGGGCTTCTGATAGCAATCAGCCCCAGCATTTT
>TRBJ1-5|TRBV2|NA|NA
CASSAKGKGRNQPQHF
TGTGCCAGCAGTGCAAAAGGGAAGGGTCGGAATCAGCCCCAGCATTTT
>TRBJ1-4|TRBV20-1|NA|NA
CSSSLNEKLFF
TGCAGTTCTAGCCTTAATGAAAAACTGTTTTTT
>TRBJ2-7|TRBV2|NA|NA
CASSPYAGLSSSYEQYF
TGTGCCAGCAGTCCATACGCGGGACTCTCTAGCTCCTACGAGCAGTACTTC
>TRBJ2-1|TRBV27|NA|TRBD2
CASSRRSGRGDEQFF
TGTGCCAGCAGCCGACGCAGCGGGAGGGGCGATGAGCAGTTCTTC